Each of the 32 T cell receptor beta chains below was sequenced from the same sample in a study of immune evolution from preneoplasia to lung adenocarcinoma. Assay used: immunoSEQ multiplex PCR; TCRdb lists only in-frame clones, some missing. The table records some 5,100 clones, about 82% of them present only once. Material: FFPE minimally invasive lung adenocarcinoma tissue. All receptors come from a person aged 60 to 80 with lung adenocarcinoma.

The gene calls are TRBV2 and TRBJ1-5; D uncertain. The CDR3 length is 14 residues. Germline loops: CDR1 SNHLY, CDR2 FYNNEI. Trimming took 6 bases from V and 4 from J, leaving 13 bases between them. DNA for the CDR3: TGTGCCAGCAGGGATACAAGACCTAATCAGCCCCAGCATTTT. Translation gives CASRDTRPNQPQHF.

On this clone: The limits of the CDR3 on the DNA are not certain, so only TCRdb's listed CDR3 is given. The gene calls are TRBV6-5 and TRBJ2-1; TRBD2 reflects the table's D call only, with no check against the DNA. 12 amino acids form the CDR3, both terminal residues included. Germline V CDR1 and CDR2: MNHEY, SVGAGI. The chain's CDR3 is CASSFWRGEQFF.

The J gene is TRBJ2-6, the V gene TRBV15, with D possibly being TRBD2 (6 bases). Germline CDR1 and CDR2: LNHNV and YYDKDF (reference sequence). Between the trimmed V and J ends, which lost 4 bases and 0 bases, there was a span of 10 bases. The CDR3 length is 16 residues. CDR3 nucleotides: TGTGCCACCAGCAAAGTGGGAGGCTCTGGGGCCAACGTCCTGACTTTC. Residues: CATSKVGGSGANVLTF.

The chain recombines TRBV7-2 with TRBJ1-3; D is uncertain. Trimming removed 2 bases from V and 2 bases from J, with 4 bases in between. Germline loops: CDR1 SGHTA, CDR2 FQGNSA. The CDR3 runs to 13 residues. CDR3 coding DNA: TGTGCCAGCAGCTTAAATCCTGGAAACACCATATATTTT. Its protein is CASSLNPGNTIYF.

V and J are TRBV6-6 and TRBJ1-4, with D unclear. The germline V gene has CDR1 MNHNY and CDR2 SVGAGI (reference sequence). The germline V and J ends were trimmed by 3 bases and 8 bases, with 16 bases remaining between them. CDR3 length equals 15 residues. The CDR3 here is CASSYSPQSGEKLFF. The CDR3 region has the DNA TGTGCCAGCAGTTATTCCCCACAGTCTGGAGAAAAACTGTTTTTT.

J is TRBJ2-1 and V is TRBV19, with D perhaps matching TRBD2 (5 bases). This CDR3 is 10 amino acids long. The ends were cut back, 10 bases at V and 9 bases at J, with 10 bases in the middle. Germline lookup yields CDR1 LNHDA and CDR2 SQIVND (reference sequence). CDR3 DNA sequence: TGTGCCACCCTAGCAACTGAGCAGTTCTTC. This codes for CATLATEQFF.

The V and J genes are TRBV19 and TRBJ1-5; 12 nucleotides align to TRBD1. Losses at the gene ends were 5 bases for V and 5 bases for J; bases not matched to a gene: 10. This CDR3 spans 17 amino acids. In germline, CDR1 is LNHDA, CDR2 SQIVND (reference sequence). CDR3 amino acids: CASSYRPGQGADQPQHF. The DNA for the CDR3 is TGTGCCAGTAGTTACCGTCCGGGACAGGGGGCTGATCAGCCCCAGCATTTT.

V and J are TRBV6-1 and TRBJ1-4; D call uncertain. Trimming shortened V by 2 bases and J by 3 bases, and 10 bases separated the two germline ends. The CDR3 is made up of 15 amino acids. Germline-derived CDR1 and CDR2 are MNHNS and SASEGT. The CDR3 coding sequence is TGTGCCAGCAGTGAAAGTCCGGGGTCTAATGAAAAACTGTTTTTT. This sequence encodes CASSESPGSNEKLFF.

The rearrangement links TRBV9 to TRBJ2-7, with 7 bases that match TRBD2. Germline V gene lookup returns CDR1 SGDLS and CDR2 YYNGEE. The junction had 12 bases not matched to a gene; V was cut back by 3 bases and J by 6 bases. The CDR3 extends over 15 amino acids. The CDR3 reads CASSASPGGGVEQYF. The CDR3 DNA reads as TGTGCCAGCAGCGCCTCCCCGGGGGGAGGTGTCGAGCAGTACTTC.

The V and J genes are TRBV30 and TRBJ1-3; D is unresolved. Trimming took off 4 bases at V and 0 bases at J, with 16 bases between the two ends. The CDR3 contains 16 residues. Per germline, CDR1 GTSNPN and CDR2 SVGIG (reference sequence). The CDR3 DNA follows: TGTGCCTGGACCGGCCTCAAGACAAGCTCTGGAAACACCATATATTTT. Its translation: CAWTGLKTSSGNTIYF.

The chain joins TRBV6-1 to TRBJ2-1, with D perhaps assigned TRBD1 or TRBD2 (6 bases each). The V end was cut by 6 bases, the J end by 8 bases, with 17 bases between. CDR3 length equals 14 residues. CDR1 is MNHNS, CDR2 SASEGT, per germline. CDR3 sequence: CASRGATRVDEQFF. The CDR3 bases are TGTGCCAGCAGGGGGGCGACTAGAGTCGATGAGCAGTTCTTC.

A few counts support this clone. This chain connects TRBV10-3 to TRBJ2-2, with TRBD2 as a possible D gene (5 bases). CDR1 and CDR2 (germline): ENHRY, SYGVKD. The CDR3 is 14 residues long. The V end was cut by 4 bases, the J end by 5 bases, with 11 bases between. CDR3 in amino acids: CAISGTGSTGELFF. CDR3 DNA sequence: TGTGCCATCAGTGGGACTGGCTCAACCGGGGAGCTGTTTTTT.

The rearrangement joins TRBV4-3 to TRBJ2-7; 10 nucleotides match TRBD2. This CDR3 contains 17 residues. Germline V gene lookup returns CDR1 LGHNA and CDR2 YSLEER. V lost 0 bases, J lost 0 bases, and 5 bases stayed unmatched. The CDR3 nucleotides read TGCGCCAGCAGCCAAGACCCTAGCGGGAGCCTCTCCTACGAGCAGTACTTC. Its protein product is CASSQDPSGSLSYEQYF.

J is TRBJ2-3 and V is TRBV19; 10 bases map to TRBD2. CDR3 size: 15 residues. The ends lost 6 bases at V and 2 bases at J; junction bases unmatched: 5. CDR1 and CDR2 from the germline V gene are LNHDA and SQIVND (reference sequence). CDR3 sequence (DNA): TGTGCCAGTAGAGAGCGGGAGGGTAACACAGATACGCAGTATTTT. Its translation: CASREREGNTDTQYF.

This rearrangement joins TRBV27 to TRBJ2-1; maybe TRBD2 (6 bases). With 8 bases removed from V and 7 bases from J, the gap between germline ends came to 21 bases. Germline V gene data show CDR1 as MNHEY and CDR2 as SMNVEV (reference sequence). The CDR3 covers 15 residues. The CDR3 nucleotides read TGTGCCAGCTCTGATTGGGGGGAGAAGAAGAATGAGCAGTTCTTC. Its translation is CASSDWGEKKNEQFF.

CDR3 amino acids: CATSRDFQRNTEAFF. Here the CDR3 DNA reads TGTGCCACCAGCAGAGATTTCCAGAGAAACACTGAAGCTTTCTTT. This chain joins TRBV15 and TRBJ1-1; D gene uncertain. V lost 0 bases and J lost 2, with 10 bases in between. In germline, CDR1 is LNHNV, CDR2 YYDKDF (reference sequence). The CDR3 spans 15 residues.

This chain connects TRBV20-1 to TRBJ1-1, with D maybe TRBD1 (5 bases). There are 11 residues in the CDR3. Trimming pared 7 bases from V and 3 bases from J, leaving 9 bases between. CDR1 is DFQATT and CDR2 is SNEGSKA in the germline V gene (reference sequence). The CDR3 here is CSGWGDTEAFF. CDR3 nucleotide sequence: TGCAGTGGGTGGGGGGACACTGAAGCTTTCTTT.

The rearrangement uses TRBV30 and TRBJ2-3; D possibly corresponds to TRBD2 (6 bases). The CDR3 has 15 residues. With 5 bases removed from V and 3 bases from J, the gap between germline ends came to 18 bases. CDR1 GTSNPN and CDR2 SVGIG come from the germline V gene (reference sequence). The CDR3 spells CAWEGFGGKTDTQYF. The CDR3 DNA reads TGTGCCTGGGAAGGGTTCGGCGGGAAGACAGATACGCAGTATTTT.

This clone was recorded a few times. The chain joins TRBV30 to TRBJ1-1; D is ambiguous. V lost 4 bases and J 5 bases, leaving 17 bases between the germline ends. The CDR3 extends over 14 amino acids. Germline V gives CDR1 GTSNPN, CDR2 SVGIG (reference sequence). The DNA of the CDR3 is TGTGCCTGGAAAGCTGGGAGGTCGGGAACTGAAGCTTTCTTT. Its translation is CAWKAGRSGTEAFF. Filled out from reference TRBV30 and TRBJ1-1, the complete variable domain reads SQTIHQWPATLVQPVGSPLSLECTVEGTSNPNLYWYRQAAGRGLQLLFYSVGIGQISSEVPQNLSASRPQDRQFILSSKKLLLSDSGFYLCAWKAGRSGTEAFFGQGTRLTVV.

The genes are TRBV30 and TRBJ2-7; 7 bases align to TRBD1. The CDR3 totals 15 residues. The germline V gene encodes CDR1 GTSNPN and CDR2 SVGIG (reference sequence). Trimming removed 3 bases from V and 2 bases from J; junction bases left unmatched: 10. The CDR3 nucleotides are TGTGCCTGGAGGGATAAAGGGGGCAAAACCTACGAGCAGTACTTC. The encoded protein is CAWRDKGGKTYEQYF.

The rearrangement joins TRBV7-8 to TRBJ2-1, with D perhaps TRBD2 (6 bases). The germline V gene encodes CDR1 SGHVS and CDR2 FQNEAQ. The CDR3 contains 18 residues. With 1 base removed from V and 0 bases from J, the gap between germline ends came to 16 bases. CDR3 residues: CASSLGGGWRNSYNEQFF. As DNA, the CDR3 is TGTGCCAGCAGCTTAGGGGGAGGATGGAGGAACTCCTACAATGAGCAGTTCTTC. Supplemented by reference TRBV7-8 and TRBJ2-1, the full variable domain reads GAGVSQSPRYKVAKRGQDVALRCDPISGHVSLFWYQQALGQGPEFLTYFQNEAQLDKSGLPSDRFFAERPEGSVSTLKIQRTQQEDSAVYLCASSLGGGWRNSYNEQFFGPGTRLTVL.

The CDR3 here is CASSSGGANVLTF. The CDR3 bases are TGTGCCAGCAGCTCGGGAGGGGCCAACGTCCTGACTTTC. This chain connects TRBV28 to TRBJ2-6; perhaps TRBD2 as D (5 bases). The CDR3 sequence is 13 residues long. V was pared by 6 bases and J by 4 bases, with 7 bases between. Germline assignment: CDR1 MDHEN and CDR2 SYDVKM. The full variable domain, rest sourced from reference TRBV28 and TRBJ2-6, is DVKVTQSSRYLVKRTGEKVFLECVQDMDHENMFWYRQDPGLGLRLIYFSYDVKMKEKGDIPEGYSVSREKKERFSLILESASTNQTSMYLCASSSGGANVLTFGAGSRLTVL.

The rearrangement uses TRBV19 and TRBJ2-2; the match to TRBD2 covers 8 bases. Trimming cost V 3 bases and J 5 bases; bases outside gene matches: 5. The CDR3 length is 15 residues. The V gene's germline CDR1 is LNHDA and CDR2 SQIVND (reference sequence). The CDR3 bases are TGTGCCAGTAGTATCGGGGCGGGAGGAACCGGGGAGCTGTTTTTT. It is translated as CASSIGAGGTGELFF. The full variable domain, rest sourced from reference TRBV19 and TRBJ2-2, is DGGITQSPKYLFRKEGQNVTLSCEQNLNHDAMYWYRQDPGQGLRLIYYSQIVNDFQKGDIAEGYSVSREKKESFPLTVTSAQKNPTAFYLCASSIGAGGTGELFFGEGSRLTVL.

This clone occurred a few times. The rearrangement uses TRBV11-2 and TRBJ2-1, with 9 bases lining up with TRBD1. The CDR3 runs to 15 residues. Germline lookup yields CDR1 SGHAT and CDR2 FQNNGV. The V gene end was trimmed by 4 bases and the J gene end by 3 bases; junction bases not matched to a gene: 4. The CDR3 DNA sequence: TGTGCCAGCAGCTCCTGGGACAGGGACTACAATGAGCAGTTCTTC. Its translation: CASSSWDRDYNEQFF.

The V and J genes are TRBV2 and TRBJ2-7; D might be TRBD1 (5 bases). V lost 5 bases to trimming and J lost 6 bases, with 14 bases between them. CDR3 length: 13 amino acids. Germline V CDR1 and CDR2: SNHLY, FYNNEI. The CDR3 DNA reads TGTGCCAGCAGTTACGGGCAGGGTTTCGAGCAGTACTTC. Its translation is CASSYGQGFEQYF.

The rearrangement uses TRBV19 and TRBJ1-1; TRBD1 matches 9 bases. The CDR3 totals 15 residues. The V gene's germline CDR1 is LNHDA and CDR2 SQIVND (reference sequence). The ends lost 7 bases at V and 5 bases at J; junction bases unmatched: 11. CDR3 sequence: CASTYSDRGKTEAFF. The DNA for the CDR3 is TGTGCCAGTACCTATTCAGACAGGGGGAAAACTGAAGCTTTCTTT.

The rearrangement joins TRBV30 to TRBJ1-3; a weak D match, TRBD1 (5 bases). The V gene lost 3 bases and the J gene lost 10 bases, with 13 bases spanning the gap. The CDR3 loop spans 12 amino acids. Germline V CDR1 and CDR2: GTSNPN, SVGIG (reference sequence). The CDR3: CAWSAGLVTIYF. The CDR3 bases are TGTGCCTGGAGCGCAGGGTTGGTTACCATATATTTT.

In DNA form, the CDR3 reads TGCGCCAGCAGCTTCAATCCGGGTACAGATACGCAGTATTTT. It codes for CASSFNPGTDTQYF. The V gene is TRBV5-1, the J gene TRBJ2-3; no reliable D call. Germline values: CDR1 SGHRS, CDR2 YFSETQ. The CDR3 totals 14 residues. The V and J ends lost 2 bases and 3 bases respectively, with 10 bases between them.

The chain joins TRBV4-3 to TRBJ1-5; TRBD1 aligns across 8 bases. Germline assignment: CDR1 LGHNA and CDR2 YSLEER. V dropped 0 bases and J dropped 4; count of bases not matched to a gene: 2. The CDR3 runs 15 residues. CDR3 coding DNA: TGCGCCAGCAGCCAAGACGGGACAGGTAATCAGCCCCAGCATTTT. Its protein is CASSQDGTGNQPQHF.

The rearrangement links TRBV7-6 to TRBJ2-1; 10 bases agree with TRBD2. The junction had 5 bases not matched to a gene; V was cut back by 7 bases and J by 5 bases. Germline V gene data show CDR1 as SGHVS and CDR2 as FNYEAQ. The CDR3 spans 14 residues. In DNA, the CDR3 is TGTGCCAGCACACTAGCGGGGCTAAACAATGAGCAGTTCTTC. Translated, it gives CASTLAGLNNEQFF.

The chain joins TRBV7-2 to TRBJ2-7; D remains unclear. Germline-derived CDR1 and CDR2 are SGHTA and FQGNSA. CDR3 length: 13 residues. The V gene lost 5 bases and the J gene lost 2 bases, with 10 bases spanning the gap. The CDR3 sequence: CASSLPTPYEQYF. CDR3 nucleotide sequence: TGTGCCAGCAGCCTACCTACCCCCTACGAGCAGTACTTC.

This clone was counted a few times. This chain uses TRBV5-1 with TRBJ1-5; TRBD1 matches 12 bases. Germline assignment: CDR1 SGHRS and CDR2 YFSETQ. The V and J ends lost 2 bases and 4 bases, in that order; junction bases with no gene match: 4. CDR3 length: 16 amino acids. CDR3 nucleotide sequence: TGCGCCAGCAGCTTCGGGACAGGGGGCCGGAATCAGCCCCAGCATTTT. This gives the protein CASSFGTGGRNQPQHF.